These T cell receptor beta chains were read from a single sample in a study of OX40 agonist ivuxolimab in advanced cancers. Sequencing was performed with immunoSEQ multiplex PCR; in TCRdb, only in-frame clones are kept and a portion is missing. The data hold some 28,000 clones, with approximately 80% observed a single time. The starting material was CD4+ or CD8+ T cells sorted from blood, obtained in a trial of the OX40 agonist ivuxolimab. These receptors were taken from an adult with an advanced solid tumor such as melanoma, head and neck, liver or kidney cancer. Both conserved end residues are part of each CDR3. Fields, in order: V gene, J gene, CDR3 protein.

v_call: TRBV14
j_call: TRBJ1-3
cdr3_aa: CASSQRTRPTLDPSGNTIYF

v_call: TRBV5-1
j_call: TRBJ1-1
cdr3_aa: CASSLDYGGNTEAFF

v_call: TRBV18
j_call: TRBJ1-3
cdr3_aa: CASSRESGNTIYF

v_call: TRBV27
j_call: TRBJ2-4
cdr3_aa: CASSSVTGSVLYF

v_call: TRBV19
j_call: TRBJ2-7
cdr3_aa: CASSISRGPLYEQYF

v_call: TRBV18
j_call: TRBJ1-1
cdr3_aa: CASSRTGANTEAFF

v_call: TRBV7-9
j_call: TRBJ1-2
cdr3_aa: CASSPDRGRYGYTF

v_call: TRBV7-9
j_call: TRBJ2-7
cdr3_aa: CASSFGLAGGTGSYEQYF

v_call: TRBV27
j_call: TRBJ1-3
cdr3_aa: CASSPQGARNTIYF

v_call: TRBV19
j_call: TRBJ2-2
cdr3_aa: CASSIKVASNTGELFF

v_call: TRBV7-6
j_call: TRBJ2-7
cdr3_aa: CWTLSYEQYF

v_call: TRBV5-5
j_call: TRBJ1-1
cdr3_aa: CASSLVLYTEAFF

v_call: TRBV5-1
j_call: TRBJ2-7
cdr3_aa: CASSMDAGPYEQYF

v_call: TRBV6-6
j_call: TRBJ1-1
cdr3_aa: CASSYSMTVGTEAFF

v_call: TRBV7-9
j_call: TRBJ2-1
cdr3_aa: CASSWRVHYVNEQFF

v_call: TRBV5-4
j_call: TRBJ1-6
cdr3_aa: CASSPGTDYSPLHF

v_call: TRBV18
j_call: TRBJ2-7
cdr3_aa: CASSPSRQASYEQYF

v_call: TRBV6-1
j_call: -
cdr3_aa: CAISETGRLRGVYEQYF

v_call: TRBV7-9
j_call: TRBJ1-1
cdr3_aa: CASSPTGDTEAFF

v_call: TRBV11-2
j_call: TRBJ1-5
cdr3_aa: CASSPRGTGQGNQPQHF

v_call: TRBV19
j_call: TRBJ2-2
cdr3_aa: CASSINTGELFF

v_call: TRBV11-3
j_call: TRBJ2-1
cdr3_aa: CASSLVLAGYNEQFF

v_call: TRBV11-2
j_call: TRBJ2-7
cdr3_aa: CASSWGLISYEQYF

v_call: TRBV28
j_call: TRBJ1-1
cdr3_aa: CASSLRKGGGVNTEAFF

v_call: TRBV4-1
j_call: TRBJ1-5
cdr3_aa: CASSQPPGSTGGHQPQHF

v_call: TRBV15
j_call: TRBJ1-1
cdr3_aa: CATSRDRDILNTEAFF

v_call: TRBV10-3
j_call: TRBJ2-1
cdr3_aa: CATLGLAGGNDYNEQFF

v_call: TRBV18
j_call: TRBJ2-7
cdr3_aa: CASSPQQGDEQYF

v_call: TRBV18
j_call: TRBJ2-2
cdr3_aa: CASSPAGGPDTGELFF

v_call: TRBV6-5
j_call: TRBJ1-2
cdr3_aa: CASSYQGNMGYTF

v_call: TRBV7-9
j_call: TRBJ1-5
cdr3_aa: CASSQDGASNQPQHF

v_call: TRBV7-9
j_call: TRBJ1-3
cdr3_aa: CASSTRRGGNTIYF

v_call: TRBV27
j_call: TRBJ1-5
cdr3_aa: CASSFRGLHQPQHF